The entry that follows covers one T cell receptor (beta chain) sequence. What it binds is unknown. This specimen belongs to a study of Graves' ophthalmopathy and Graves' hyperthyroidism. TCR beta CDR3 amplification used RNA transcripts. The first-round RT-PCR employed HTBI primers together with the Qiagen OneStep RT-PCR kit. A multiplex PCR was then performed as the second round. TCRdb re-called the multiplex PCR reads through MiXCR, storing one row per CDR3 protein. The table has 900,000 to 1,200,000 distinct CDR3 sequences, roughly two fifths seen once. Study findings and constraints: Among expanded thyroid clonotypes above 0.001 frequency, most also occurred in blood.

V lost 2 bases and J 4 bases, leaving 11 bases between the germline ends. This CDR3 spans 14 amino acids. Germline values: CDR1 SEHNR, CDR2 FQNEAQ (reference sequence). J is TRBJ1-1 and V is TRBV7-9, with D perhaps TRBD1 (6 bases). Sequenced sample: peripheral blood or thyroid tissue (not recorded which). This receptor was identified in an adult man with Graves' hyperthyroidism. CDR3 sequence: CASSLQKGGTEAFF. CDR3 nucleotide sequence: TGTGCCAGCAGCTTACAGAAGGGGGGCACTGAAGCTTTCTTT.